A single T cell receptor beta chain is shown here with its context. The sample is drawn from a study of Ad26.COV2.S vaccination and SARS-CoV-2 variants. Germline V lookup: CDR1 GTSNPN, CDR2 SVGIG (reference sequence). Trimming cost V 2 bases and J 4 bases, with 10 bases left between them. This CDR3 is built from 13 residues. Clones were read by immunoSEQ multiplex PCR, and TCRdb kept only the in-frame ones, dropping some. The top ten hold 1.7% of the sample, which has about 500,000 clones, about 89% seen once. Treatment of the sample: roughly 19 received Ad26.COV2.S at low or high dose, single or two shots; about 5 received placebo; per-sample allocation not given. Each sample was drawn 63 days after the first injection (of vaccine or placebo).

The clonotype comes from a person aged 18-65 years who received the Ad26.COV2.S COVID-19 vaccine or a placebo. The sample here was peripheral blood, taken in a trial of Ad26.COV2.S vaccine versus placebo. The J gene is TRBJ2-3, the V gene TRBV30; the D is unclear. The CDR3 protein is CAWSLEPPDTQYF. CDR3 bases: TGTGCCTGGAGTCTCGAGCCGCCAGATACGCAGTATTTT.